Included here is one T cell receptor beta chain sequence, with context. As handled by the study authors: Cell counts per sample came from amplifying reference gene primers. Sequenced by immunoSEQ multiplex PCR; TCRdb stores in-frame clones only, minus some. For V, J and clone size, that table is used; D and trimming come from the DNA. The sample carries about 170,000 clones, approximately 85% recorded once. The source of the sample is a study of blood T cell repertoires in COVID-19. Study summary: Whether acute or convalescent, the COVID-19 samples came from the United States, Italy and Spain. Sample material is recorded as cDNA or gDNA derived from T cells, B-cell-depleted T cells, or PBMCs.

The CDR3 totals 15 residues. Germline CDR1 and CDR2: SGHTA and FQGNSA. Unmatched junction bases numbered 2, after V lost 1 base and J lost 2 bases. The chain is built from TRBV7-2 and TRBJ1-1, with TRBD1 matching over 9 bases. What was sequenced was peripheral blood. The source is a man in his forties who had recovered from COVID-19. The CDR3 DNA is TGTGCCAGCAGCTTAGGGGGACAGGGTAACACTGAAGCTTTCTTT. It yields the protein CASSLGGQGNTEAFF.